A single sample gave rise to the 19 T cell receptor beta chains below, sequenced in a study of CD8+CD57+ T cells in acquired aplastic anemia. Using genomic DNA as the template, TCR beta VDJ and CDR3 profiling was carried out. From the reads, TCRdb called clonotypes with MiXCR, one entry per CDR3 protein. The table includes about 81,000 distinct CDR3 sequences, under 50% detected once. Material: sorted CD4+, CD8+, or CD8+CD57+ T cells (not recorded which) from PBMCs. The receptors were gathered from a human donor in good health, serving as a control.

The chain has TRBV6-5 and TRBJ1-1; D not certain. Trimming shortened V by 2 bases and J by 12 bases, and 10 bases separated the two germline ends. CDR3 length: 11 amino acids. Germline assignment: CDR1 MNHEY and CDR2 SVGAGI. The CDR3 loop reads CASSYGKITFF. The CDR3 DNA reads TGTGCCAGCAGTTACGGGAAGATAACTTTCTTT.

The gene calls are TRBV2 and TRBJ1-4; D unclear. CDR1 and CDR2 from the germline V gene are SNHLY and FYNNEI. V was clipped by 6 bases and J by 7 bases, with 6 bases between them. This CDR3 has 11 amino acids. CDR3 region: CASRTLEKLFF. The CDR3 region has the DNA TGTGCCAGCAGGACCCTTGAAAAACTGTTTTTT.

This clonotype was detected a few times. The chain is built from TRBV14 and TRBJ2-6; TRBD1 agrees at 10 bases. CDR1 and CDR2 (germline): SGHDN, FVKESK. V trimming: 7 bases; J trimming: 2 bases; junction bases outside the gene matches: 8. This CDR3 is built from 17 residues. DNA of the CDR3: TGTGCCAGCAAAATTTGGGGACAGGGGACTGGGGCCAACGTCCTGACTTTC. Amino acid sequence: CASKIWGQGTGANVLTF. Full variable domain (missing parts from reference TRBV14 and TRBJ2-6): EAGVTQFPSHSVIEKGQTVTLRCDPISGHDNLYWYRRVMGKEIKFLLHFVKESKQDESGMPNNRFLAERTGGTYSTLKVQPAELEDSGVYFCASKIWGQGTGANVLTFGAGSRLTVL.

As to this clonotype: This could be a read error, since a much larger clone is one nucleotide away. The DNA of the CDR3 is TGTGCCAGCAGCGCCGGGACTAGCGGGGAGTACGGGCAGTACTTC. Its translation: CASSAGTSGEYGQYF. The genes are TRBV9 and TRBJ2-7; 13 bases map to TRBD2. Per germline, CDR1 SGDLS and CDR2 YYNGEE. The CDR3 extends over 15 amino acids.

This clonotype was detected only a few times. The gene calls are TRBV27 and TRBJ2-7; perhaps TRBD1 as D (6 bases). V was cut by 5 bases and J by 7 bases, with 15 bases left in between. Per germline, CDR1 MNHEY and CDR2 SMNVEV (reference sequence). The CDR3 spans 13 residues. The CDR3 sequence is CASSQNRAGEQYF. The DNA for the CDR3 is TGTGCCAGCAGTCAGAACAGGGCTGGAGAGCAGTACTTC.

The V call is TRBV11-3, the J call TRBJ2-2, with a possible D match to TRBD2 (5 bases). The germline V and J ends were trimmed by 5 bases and 4 bases, with 11 bases remaining between them. This CDR3 has 14 amino acids. The germline CDR1 and CDR2 sequences are SGHNT and YENEEA. CDR3: CASSGTSGTGELFF. As DNA, the CDR3 is TGTGCCAGCAGCGGAACTAGTGGCACCGGGGAGCTGTTTTTT. Drawing the rest from reference TRBV11-3 and TRBJ2-2, the complete variable domain is EAGVVQSPRYKIIEKKQPVAFWCNPISGHNTLYWYLQNLGQGPELLIRYENEEAVDDSQLPKDRFSAERLKGVDSTLKIQPAELGDSAVYLCASSGTSGTGELFFGEGSRLTVL.

Only a few counts were recorded for this clonotype. The chain carries TRBV24-1 and TRBJ1-5; no reliable D call. The V end lost 5 bases, the J end lost 3 bases, and 10 bases lay between the germline ends. This CDR3 has 14 amino acids. Germline CDR1 and CDR2: KGHDR and SFDVKD. As DNA, the CDR3 is TGTGCCACCAGTGGCTCTTACCTCAATCAGCCCCAGCATTTT. As protein: CATSGSYLNQPQHF.

There are many counts of this clonotype. DNA for the CDR3: TGTGCCAGCCAGGGGCGCCCGGACAGGGGGGTCAACGAGCAGTACTTC. Protein product: CASQGRPDRGVNEQYF. The genes are TRBV2 and TRBJ2-7; 10 bases fit TRBD1. V shed 8 bases and J 5 bases; nucleotides not matched to a gene: 15. Germline CDR1 reads SNHLY; CDR2 reads FYNNEI. This CDR3 region has 16 residues.

This clonotype came up once. A single base separates this from a much larger clone, so it may be a read error. The chain uses TRBV6-5 and TRBJ1-2, with unresolved D. Germline CDR1 reads MNHEY; CDR2 reads SVGAGI. The CDR3 covers 14 residues. DNA of the CDR3: TGTCCCAGCAGTTTCCCATCCCAGGTAGAAGGCTACACCTTC. Translated: CPSSFPSQVEGYTF.

The chain combines TRBV29-1 with TRBJ2-7; tentatively, D is TRBD1 (5 bases). The germline V gene has CDR1 SQVTM and CDR2 ANQGSEA. CDR3 length equals 10 residues. CDR3 in DNA: TGCACAACCCCAGGGTTGGAACAGTACTTC. Translation gives CTTPGLEQYF.

The chain recombines TRBV2 with TRBJ1-2; D is unclear. Germline CDR1 SNHLY, CDR2 FYNNEI. Deletions cut 8 bases from V and 1 base from J, with 17 bases between. This CDR3 region has 15 residues. CDR3 sequence reads: CASSGPTALNYGYTF. The CDR3 DNA sequence: TGTGCCAGCTCGGGTCCGACTGCCCTTAACTATGGCTACACCTTC. Drawing the rest from reference TRBV2 and TRBJ1-2, the complete variable domain is EPEVTQTPSHQVTQMGQEVILRCVPISNHLYFYWYRQILGQKVEFLVSFYNNEISEKSEIFDDQFSVERPDGSNFTLKIRSTKLEDSAMYFCASSGPTALNYGYTFGSGTRLTVV.

This chain joins TRBV2 and TRBJ2-2, with TRBD1 matching over 8 bases. V lost 4 bases to trimming and J lost 3 bases; unmatched junction nucleotides: 4. This CDR3 is built from 15 residues. Germline V CDR1 and CDR2: SNHLY, FYNNEI. DNA of the CDR3: TGTGCCAGCAGTGGGACAGGGTTGGACACCGGGGAGCTGTTTTTT. Amino acid sequence: CASSGTGLDTGELFF.

This clonotype appeared many times. CDR3 bases: TGTGCCTCCCTGGCCCTCCACTTT. This sequence encodes CASLALHF. This chain joins TRBV6-5 and TRBJ1-6, with D unresolved. The CDR3 runs to 8 residues. V was shortened by 11 bases and J by 14 bases, with 7 bases between the two germline ends. The germline gives CDR1 MNHEY, CDR2 SVGAGI.

The chain has TRBV2 and TRBJ2-3, with D maybe TRBD2 (5 bases). Trimming pared 6 bases from V and 6 bases from J, leaving 10 bases between. CDR1 is SNHLY and CDR2 is FYNNEI in the germline V gene. The CDR3 covers 12 residues. Here the CDR3 reads CASRLGRDTQYF. As DNA, the CDR3 is TGTGCCAGCAGACTAGGTCGCGATACGCAGTATTTT.

The gene calls are TRBV9 and TRBJ1-3; 8 bases align to TRBD1. The CDR3 sequence is 15 residues long. Losses at the gene ends were 1 base for V and 7 bases for J; bases not matched to a gene: 7. The germline CDR1 and CDR2 sequences are SGDLS and YYNGEE. CDR3 loop: CASSVRTGTGNTIYF. In DNA form, the CDR3 reads TGTGCCAGCAGCGTAAGGACAGGGACGGGCAACACCATATATTTT.

About this clonotype itself: A much larger clone is a single base away; this may be a read error. V usage is TRBV20-1 and J usage is TRBJ2-3; the D gene is possibly TRBD1 (5 bases). CDR3 length: 15 residues. Germline-derived CDR1 and CDR2 are DFQATT and SNEGSKA (reference sequence). Trimming took 4 bases from V and 3 from J, leaving 17 bases between them. The CDR3 is CSATTGRGDTDTQYF. In DNA, the CDR3 is TGCAGTGCTACCACCGGAAGGGGCGATACAGATACGCAGTATTTT.

Comments on this clonotype: At one end, the junction sequence differs from germline, possibly due to a read error. V is TRBV10-3 and J is TRBJ2-7; D ambiguous. CDR1 is ENHRY, CDR2 SYGVKD, per germline. The CDR3 is 14 amino acids. In nucleotides, the CDR3 is TGCGCCATCGGTGTGGAGACCCTTAACTACGAGCAGTACTTC. This translates into CAIGVETLNYEQYF.

The sample holds a few counts of this clonotype. J is TRBJ1-4 and V is TRBV10-3; no definite D call. CDR3 length equals 13 residues. The V gene lost 0 bases and the J gene lost 7 bases, with 6 bases spanning the gap. Germline CDR1 is ENHRY and CDR2 is SYGVKD. The CDR3 spells CAISESFGEKLFF. The CDR3 coding sequence is TGTGCCATCAGTGAGTCATTCGGTGAAAAACTGTTTTTT.

This clonotype was observed a few times. V and J are TRBV27 and TRBJ2-1; 9 bases fit TRBD1. Germline CDR1 and CDR2: MNHEY and SMNVEV (reference sequence). The V gene end was trimmed by 7 bases and the J gene end by 9 bases; junction bases not matched to a gene: 10. The CDR3 loop spans 14 amino acids. The CDR3 bases are TGTGCCAGCAACCTCGGGACAGGGATGGGTGAGCAGTTCTTC. It encodes CASNLGTGMGEQFF.